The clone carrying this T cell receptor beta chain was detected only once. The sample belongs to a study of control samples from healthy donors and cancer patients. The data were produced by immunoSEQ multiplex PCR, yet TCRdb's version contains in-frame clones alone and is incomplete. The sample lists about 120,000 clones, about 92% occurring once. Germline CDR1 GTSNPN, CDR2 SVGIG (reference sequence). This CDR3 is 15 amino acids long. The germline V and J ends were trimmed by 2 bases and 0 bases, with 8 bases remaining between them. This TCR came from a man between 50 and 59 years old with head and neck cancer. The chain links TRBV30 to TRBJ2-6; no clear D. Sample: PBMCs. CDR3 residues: CAWSPGFSGANVLTF. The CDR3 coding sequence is TGTGCCTGGAGTCCCGGTTTCTCTGGGGCCAACGTCCTGACTTTC.